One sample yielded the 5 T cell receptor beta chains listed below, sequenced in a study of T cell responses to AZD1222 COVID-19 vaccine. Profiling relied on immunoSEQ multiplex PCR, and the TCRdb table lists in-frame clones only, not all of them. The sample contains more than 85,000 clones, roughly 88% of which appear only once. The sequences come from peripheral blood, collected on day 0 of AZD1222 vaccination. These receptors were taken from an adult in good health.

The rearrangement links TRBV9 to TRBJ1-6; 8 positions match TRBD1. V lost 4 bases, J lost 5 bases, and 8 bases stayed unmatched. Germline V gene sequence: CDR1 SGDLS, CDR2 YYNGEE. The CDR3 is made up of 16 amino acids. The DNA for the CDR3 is TGTGCCAGCAGCTTAACAGGGGGGACTCATAATTCACCCCTCCACTTT. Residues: CASSLTGGTHNSPLHF.

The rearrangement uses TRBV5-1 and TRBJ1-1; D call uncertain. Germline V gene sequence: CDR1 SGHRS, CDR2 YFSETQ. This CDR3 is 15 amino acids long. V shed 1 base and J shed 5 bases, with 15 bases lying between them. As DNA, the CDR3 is TGCGCCAGCAGCTTGTGGCTCGGGTCTGGGACTGAAGCTTTCTTT. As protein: CASSLWLGSGTEAFF.

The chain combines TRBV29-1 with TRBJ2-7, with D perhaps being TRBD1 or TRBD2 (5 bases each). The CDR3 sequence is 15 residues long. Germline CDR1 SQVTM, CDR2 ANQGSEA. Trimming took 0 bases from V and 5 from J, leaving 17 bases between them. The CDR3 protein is CSVEDLERGVNEQYF. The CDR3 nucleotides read TGCAGCGTTGAAGATCTGGAGAGGGGTGTTAACGAGCAGTACTTC.

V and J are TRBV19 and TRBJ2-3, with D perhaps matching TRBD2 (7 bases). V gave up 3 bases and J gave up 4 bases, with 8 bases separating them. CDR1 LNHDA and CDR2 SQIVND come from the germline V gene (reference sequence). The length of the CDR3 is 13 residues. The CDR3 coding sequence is TGTGCCAGTAGTATGGGGGGGCCAGATACGCAGTATTTT. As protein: CASSMGGPDTQYF.

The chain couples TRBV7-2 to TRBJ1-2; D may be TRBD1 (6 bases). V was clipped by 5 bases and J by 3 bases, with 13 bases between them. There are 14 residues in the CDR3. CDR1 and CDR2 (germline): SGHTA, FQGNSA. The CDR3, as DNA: TGTGCCAGCAGCCCAGGGGTGACGGACTATGGCTACACCTTC. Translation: CASSPGVTDYGYTF.